The clone carrying this T cell receptor beta chain was counted a single time. Antigen: not known. The Oncomine TCR Beta short-read assay was applied to DNA of cultured CD4+ T cells. TCRdb analysed the PCR reads with MiXCR anew, one entry per CDR3 protein. The sample contains approximately 4,400 distinct CDR3 sequences, about 37% of which appear only once. The data were taken from a study of vaccination and CD4 T cells after COVID-19. Study details: Each individual in the study obtained two doses of BNT162b2 or mRNA-1273 vaccine.

As to treatment: roughly 10-day PBMC culture with coronavirus spike peptide pools or control peptides (ViraFEST assay). This CDR3 is 14 amino acids long. Germline V gene data show CDR1 as GTSNPN and CDR2 as SVGIG (reference sequence). V shed 0 bases and J shed 6 bases, with 14 bases lying between them. This sample comprised CD4+ T cells from blood, cultured in vitro, obtained after SARS-CoV-2 vaccination. This receptor was identified in a human donor who had recovered from COVID-19. The J gene is TRBJ2-5, the V gene TRBV30; maybe TRBD2 (5 bases). CDR3 in amino acids: CAWSVGGTGKTQYF. As DNA, the CDR3 is TGTGCCTGGAGTGTAGGAGGCACGGGTAAGACCCAGTACTTC.